A single sample is the source of the 3 T cell receptor beta chains below, sequenced in a study of blood T cell repertoires in COVID-19. TCRdb's copy holds only in-frame clones and misses some; the assay was immunoSEQ multiplex PCR. The table records about 19,000 clones, roughly 90% of them present only once. The sample comprised peripheral blood. Receptors were obtained from a human donor in a cohort sampled during active COVID-19.

The chain couples TRBV6-5 to TRBJ1-5; perhaps TRBD1 as D (5 bases). V was clipped by 0 bases and J by 2 bases, with 8 bases between them. Per germline, CDR1 MNHEY and CDR2 SVGAGI. The CDR3 has 15 amino acids. Here the CDR3 reads CASSYSGRGNQPQHF. Written as DNA, the CDR3 is TGTGCCAGCAGTTACTCCGGCAGGGGCAATCAGCCCCAGCATTTT.

The CDR3 region has the DNA TGTGCCAGCTCCCCTGGGCAGTATCAGCCCCAGCATTTT. It specifies CASSPGQYQPQHF. This chain uses TRBV18 with TRBJ1-5; D not resolved. Trimming took off 6 bases at V and 5 bases at J, with 11 bases between the two ends. This CDR3 is 13 amino acids long. Germline V gene data show CDR1 as KGHSH and CDR2 as LQKENI.

V usage is TRBV29-1 and J usage is TRBJ1-4; TRBD1 agrees at 7 bases. Germline lookup yields CDR1 SQVTM and CDR2 ANQGSEA. The ends lost 4 bases at V and 3 bases at J; junction bases unmatched: 8. The CDR3 contains 15 residues. The CDR3: CSVGKGTAANEKLFF. The DNA for the CDR3 is TGCAGCGTTGGGAAGGGGACAGCGGCTAATGAAAAACTGTTTTTT. Combining the CDR3 with reference TRBV29-1 and TRBJ1-4 gives the whole variable domain SAVISQKPSRDICQRGTSLTIQCQVDSQVTMMFWYRQQPGQSLTLIATANQGSEATYESGFVIDKFPISRPNLTFSTLTVSNMSPEDSSIYLCSVGKGTAANEKLFFGSGTQLSVL.